This TCR beta chain emerged from a study of shared clonotypes between healthy human individuals. The study, taken as a whole, reports: It was the few donors that limited the genetic and exposure-history diversity represented.

With respect to this clone: Its antigen is not known.

The germline gives CDR1 MNHNS, CDR2 SASEGT. This CDR3 comprises 14 residues. Trimming took 7 bases from V and 4 from J; bases not matched to a gene: 5. TCRdb's copy holds only in-frame clones and misses some; the assay was immunoSEQ multiplex PCR. Altogether 2 million to 2.5 million clones are present, approximately 93% being singletons, with the ten largest covering under 0.45%. The J gene is TRBJ2-2, the V gene TRBV6-1; 8 positions match TRBD2. This receptor was obtained from a man aged 18 to 29 in good health. Some clones in this sample may be carry-over from other donors' samples. Input material: naive CD4+ T cells from PBMCs. Subset reported: CD45RA+ positively selected. The CDR3 DNA follows: TGTGCCAGCATCCTAGGGACTAGCACCGGGGAGCTGTTTTTT. Its translation: CASILGTSTGELFF.